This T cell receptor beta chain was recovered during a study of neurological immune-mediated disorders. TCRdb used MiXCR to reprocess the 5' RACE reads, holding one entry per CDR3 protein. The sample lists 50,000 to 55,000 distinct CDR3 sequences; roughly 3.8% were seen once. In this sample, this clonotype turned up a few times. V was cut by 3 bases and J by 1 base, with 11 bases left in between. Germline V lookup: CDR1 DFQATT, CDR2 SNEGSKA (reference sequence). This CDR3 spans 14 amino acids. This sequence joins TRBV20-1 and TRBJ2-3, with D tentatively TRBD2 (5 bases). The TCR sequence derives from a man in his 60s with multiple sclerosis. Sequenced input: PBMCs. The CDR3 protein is CSASPLAGTDTQYF. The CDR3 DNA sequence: TGCAGTGCTAGCCCCCTAGCCGGCACAGATACGCAGTATTTT.